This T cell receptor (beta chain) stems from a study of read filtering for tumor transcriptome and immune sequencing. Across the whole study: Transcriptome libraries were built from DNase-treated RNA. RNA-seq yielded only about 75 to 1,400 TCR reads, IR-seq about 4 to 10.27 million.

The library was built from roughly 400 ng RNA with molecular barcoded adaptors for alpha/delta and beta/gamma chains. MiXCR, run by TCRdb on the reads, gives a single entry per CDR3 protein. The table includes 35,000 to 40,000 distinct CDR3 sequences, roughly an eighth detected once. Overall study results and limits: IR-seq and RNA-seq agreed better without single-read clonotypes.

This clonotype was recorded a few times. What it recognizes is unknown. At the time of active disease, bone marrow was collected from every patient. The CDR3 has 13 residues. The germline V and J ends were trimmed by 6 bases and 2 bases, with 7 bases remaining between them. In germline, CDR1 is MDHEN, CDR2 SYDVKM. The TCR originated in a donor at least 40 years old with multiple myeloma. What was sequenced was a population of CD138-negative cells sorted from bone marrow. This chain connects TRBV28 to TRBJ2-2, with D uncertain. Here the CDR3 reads CASRVANTGELFF. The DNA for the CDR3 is TGTGCCAGCAGGGTAGCCAACACCGGGGAGCTGTTTTTT.